A selection of T cell receptor beta chains follows, all from one sample in a study of cytomegalovirus exposure and HLA in healthy donors. Using immunoSEQ multiplex PCR, the repertoire was profiled, and TCRdb retains in-frame clones only, with some absent. The sample includes over 100,000 clones. The sample consisted of PBMCs. The receptors come from a man between 18 and 29 years old in good health and CMV-seronegative. The CDR3 runs from the conserved cysteine through the conserved F or W. Each record gives: J gene, V gene, D gene, CDR3 DNA, CDR3 protein. The D gene is left open where the match is weak.

TRBJ1-1,TRBV27,TRBD1,TGTGCCAGCAGTCAGGGACAGTACACTGAAGCTTTCTTT,CASSQGQYTEAFF
TRBJ1-1,TRBV7-2,-,TGTGCCAGCAGCTTAGGATTGGCCGATTTCGAAGCTTTCTTT,CASSLGLADFEAFF
TRBJ2-7,TRBV2,TRBD1,TGTGCCAGCACCAGGGGACAGGGGCAGACCTACGAGCAGTACTTC,CASTRGQGQTYEQYF
TRBJ2-5,TRBV6-6,-,TGTGCCAGCAGTTTCGTCCCTCAAGAGACCCAGTACTTC,CASSFVPQETQYF
TRBJ2-4,TRBV2,TRBD1,TGTGCCAGCAAACAGGGACAGGGAATAAACATTCAGTACTTC,CASKQGQGINIQYF
TRBJ1-1,TRBV4-1,-,TGCGCCAGCAGCCAGAGACAGGCCGCGAACACTGAAGCTTTCTTT,CASSQRQAANTEAFF
TRBJ1-4,TRBV5-4,-,TGTGCCAGCAGCCGAGGGTGGGGAAATGAAAAACTGTTTTTT,CASSRGWGNEKLFF
TRBJ1-6,TRBV2,TRBD1,TGTGCCAGCATTCGGACAGGGCCCGATTCACCCCTCCACTTT,CASIRTGPDSPLHF
TRBJ1-2,TRBV20-1,-,TGCAGTGCTAGAACAGGGAATGGCTACACCTTC,CSARTGNGYTF
TRBJ2-7,TRBV6-5,TRBD1,TGTGCCAGCAGTTATAACAGGGGCTACGAGCAGTACTTC,CASSYNRGYEQYF
TRBJ2-6,TRBV6-4,-,TGTGCCAGCAGTGACGCAGGGGCTGGGGCCAACGTCCTGACTTTC,CASSDAGAGANVLTF
TRBJ2-1,TRBV6-1,TRBD2,TGTGCCAGCAGTAAATCTACCGGGACTAGCGATGAGCAGTTCTTC,CASSKSTGTSDEQFF
TRBJ2-5,TRBV19,-,TGTGCCAGTAGACTGGTCGGCCAAGAGACCCAGTACTTC,CASRLVGQETQYF
TRBJ2-3,TRBV6-1,TRBD2,TGTGCCAGCAGGGAAGGACTAGCGGGGGGGCAGGATACGCAGTATTTT,CASREGLAGGQDTQYF
TRBJ2-7,TRBV13,-,TGTGCCAGCAGCGGCGGGCTCTCCTACGAGCAGTACTTC,CASSGGLSYEQYF
TRBJ1-5,TRBV19,-,TGTGCCAGTCAGGGAGGTCAGCCCCAGCATTTT,CASQGGQPQHF
TRBJ1-5,TRBV27,-,TGTGCCAGCAGTTTAAGCCTTAGCAATCAGCCCCAGCATTTT,CASSLSLSNQPQHF
TRBJ1-2,TRBV9,TRBD1,TGTGCCAGCAGCAAATTGGGGACAGCCATCTCCTATGACCCGGGCTACACCTTC,CASSKLGTAISYDPGYTF
TRBJ2-1,TRBV7-9,TRBD2,TGTGCCAGCAGCTTACCTAGCGGGAGGAGTAATGAGCAGTTCTTC,CASSLPSGRSNEQFF
TRBJ2-1,TRBV6-6,TRBD2,TGTGCCAGCAGTTACTCGAGAAGCGGGGGCGTGGATGAGCAGTTCTTC,CASSYSRSGGVDEQFF
TRBJ1-1,TRBV9,TRBD1,TGTGCCAGCAAGAGGGGGCCGAACACTGAAGCTTTCTTT,CASKRGPNTEAFF
TRBJ1-2,TRBV29-1,-,TGCAGCGTTGTGAGAACTAACTATGGCTACACCTTC,CSVVRTNYGYTF
TRBJ2-1,TRBV11-3,-,TGTGCCAGCAGCCAAGCCGGGACATCTTACAATGAGCAGTTCTTC,CASSQAGTSYNEQFF